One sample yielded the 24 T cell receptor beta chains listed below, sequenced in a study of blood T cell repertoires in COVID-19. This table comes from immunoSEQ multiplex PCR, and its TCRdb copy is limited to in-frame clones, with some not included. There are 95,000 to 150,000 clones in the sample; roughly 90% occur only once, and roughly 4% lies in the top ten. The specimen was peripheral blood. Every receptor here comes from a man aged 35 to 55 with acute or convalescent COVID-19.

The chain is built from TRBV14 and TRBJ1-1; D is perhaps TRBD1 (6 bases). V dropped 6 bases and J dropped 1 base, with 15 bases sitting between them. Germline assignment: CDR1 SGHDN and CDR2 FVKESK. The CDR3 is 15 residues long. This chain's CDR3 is CASSPSTGRNTEAFF. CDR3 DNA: TGTGCCAGCAGTCCGAGTACAGGGCGGAACACTGAAGCTTTCTTT.

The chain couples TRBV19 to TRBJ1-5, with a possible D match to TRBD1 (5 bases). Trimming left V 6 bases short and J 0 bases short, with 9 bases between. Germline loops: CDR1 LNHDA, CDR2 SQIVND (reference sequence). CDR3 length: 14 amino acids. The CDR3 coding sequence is TGTGCCAGTAGCCGCGACAGTAGCAATCAGCCCCAGCATTTT. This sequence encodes CASSRDSSNQPQHF.

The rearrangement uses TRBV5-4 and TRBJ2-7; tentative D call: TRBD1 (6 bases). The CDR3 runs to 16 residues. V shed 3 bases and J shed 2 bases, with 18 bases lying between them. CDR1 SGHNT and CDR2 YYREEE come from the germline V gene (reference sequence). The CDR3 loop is CASSSGQHPITYEQYF. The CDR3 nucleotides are TGTGCCAGCAGCTCCGGACAGCACCCGATAACCTACGAGCAGTACTTC. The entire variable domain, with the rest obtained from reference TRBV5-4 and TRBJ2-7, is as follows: ETGVTQSPTHLIKTRGQQVTLRCSSQSGHNTVSWYQQALGQGPQFIFQYYREEENGRGNFPPRFSGLQFPNYSSELNVNALELDDSALYLCASSSGQHPITYEQYFGPGTRLTVT.

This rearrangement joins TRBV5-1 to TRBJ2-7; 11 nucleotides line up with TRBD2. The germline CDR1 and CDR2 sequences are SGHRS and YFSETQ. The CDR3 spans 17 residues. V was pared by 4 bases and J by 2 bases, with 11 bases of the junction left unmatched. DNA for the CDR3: TGCGCCAGCAGCGCCGGCTCACTAGCGGGAGACACCTACGAGCAGTACTTC. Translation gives CASSAGSLAGDTYEQYF.

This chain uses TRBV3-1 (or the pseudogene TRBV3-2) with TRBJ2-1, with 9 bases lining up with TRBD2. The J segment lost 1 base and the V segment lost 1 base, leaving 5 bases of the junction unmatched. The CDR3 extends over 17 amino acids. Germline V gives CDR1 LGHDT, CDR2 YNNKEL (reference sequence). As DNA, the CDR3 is TGTGCCAGCAGCCAAGGGGCTAGCGGGGATTCCTACAATGAGCAGTTCTTC. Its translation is CASSQGASGDSYNEQFF.

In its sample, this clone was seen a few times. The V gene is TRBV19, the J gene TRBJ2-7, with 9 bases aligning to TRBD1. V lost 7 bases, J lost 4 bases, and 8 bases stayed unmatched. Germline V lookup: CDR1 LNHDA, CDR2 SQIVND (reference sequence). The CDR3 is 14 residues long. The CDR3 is CASMKTGGSYEQYF. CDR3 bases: TGTGCCAGTATGAAGACAGGGGGGTCTTACGAGCAGTACTTC.

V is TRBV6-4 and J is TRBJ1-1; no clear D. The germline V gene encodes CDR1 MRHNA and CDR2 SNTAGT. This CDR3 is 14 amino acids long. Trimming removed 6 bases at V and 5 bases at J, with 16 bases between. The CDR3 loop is CASRLKEGGTEAFF. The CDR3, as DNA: TGTGCCAGCAGACTCAAAGAGGGTGGGACTGAAGCTTTCTTT.

This CDR3 is CASSQDKKENQPQHF. Written as DNA, the CDR3 is TGCGCCAGCAGCCAAGATAAGAAGGAGAATCAGCCCCAGCATTTT. The V and J genes are TRBV4-1 and TRBJ1-5; D gene ambiguous. V was pared by 0 bases and J by 4 bases, with 10 bases between. The CDR3 contains 15 residues. The germline V gene encodes CDR1 MGHRA and CDR2 YSYEKL.

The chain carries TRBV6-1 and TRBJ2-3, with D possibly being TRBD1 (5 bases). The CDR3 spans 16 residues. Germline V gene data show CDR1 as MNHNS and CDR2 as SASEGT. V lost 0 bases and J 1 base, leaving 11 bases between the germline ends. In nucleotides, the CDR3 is TGTGCCAGCAGTGAAGCCCTGGGGCCCGGCACAGATACGCAGTATTTT. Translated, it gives CASSEALGPGTDTQYF.

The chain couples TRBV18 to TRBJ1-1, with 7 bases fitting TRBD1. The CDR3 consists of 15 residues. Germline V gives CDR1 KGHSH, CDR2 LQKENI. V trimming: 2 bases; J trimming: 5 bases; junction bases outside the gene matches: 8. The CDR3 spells CASSPTYDRETEAFF. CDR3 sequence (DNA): TGTGCCAGCTCACCAACTTATGACAGGGAAACTGAAGCTTTCTTT.

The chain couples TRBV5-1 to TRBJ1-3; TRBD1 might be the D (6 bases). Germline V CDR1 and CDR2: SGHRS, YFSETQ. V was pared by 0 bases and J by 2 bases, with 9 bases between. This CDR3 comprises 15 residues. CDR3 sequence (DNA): TGCGCCAGCAGCTTGGTAGGGGACACTGGAAACACCATATATTTT. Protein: CASSLVGDTGNTIYF.

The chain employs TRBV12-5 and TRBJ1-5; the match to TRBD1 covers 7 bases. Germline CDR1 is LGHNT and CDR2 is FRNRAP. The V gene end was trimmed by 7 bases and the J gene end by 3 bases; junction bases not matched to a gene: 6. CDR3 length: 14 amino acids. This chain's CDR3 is CASALDRVNQPQHF. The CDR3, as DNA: TGTGCTAGTGCTCTAGACAGGGTCAATCAGCCCCAGCATTTT.

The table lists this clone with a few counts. The CDR3 region has the DNA TGTGCCAGCAGCGTAGAGGGGACAGGGTGGAGCTATGGCTACACCTTC. This encodes CASSVEGTGWSYGYTF. V gene TRBV9 combines with J gene TRBJ1-2; 9 positions agree with TRBD1. The germline CDR1 and CDR2 sequences are SGDLS and YYNGEE. Losses at the gene ends were 0 bases for V and 4 bases for J; bases not matched to a gene: 7. The length of the CDR3 is 16 residues.

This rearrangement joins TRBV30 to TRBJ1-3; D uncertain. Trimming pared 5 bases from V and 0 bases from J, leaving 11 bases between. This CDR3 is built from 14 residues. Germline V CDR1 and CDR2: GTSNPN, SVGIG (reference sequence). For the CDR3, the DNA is TGTGCCTGGCTCGAGAACCTCTCTGGAAACACCATATATTTT. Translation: CAWLENLSGNTIYF.

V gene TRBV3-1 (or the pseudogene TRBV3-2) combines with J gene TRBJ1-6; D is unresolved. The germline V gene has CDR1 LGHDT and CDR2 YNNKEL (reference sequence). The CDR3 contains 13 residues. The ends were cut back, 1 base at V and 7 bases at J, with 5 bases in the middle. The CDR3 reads CASSQGSNSPLHF. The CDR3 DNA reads TGTGCCAGCAGCCAAGGTTCGAATTCACCCCTCCACTTT.

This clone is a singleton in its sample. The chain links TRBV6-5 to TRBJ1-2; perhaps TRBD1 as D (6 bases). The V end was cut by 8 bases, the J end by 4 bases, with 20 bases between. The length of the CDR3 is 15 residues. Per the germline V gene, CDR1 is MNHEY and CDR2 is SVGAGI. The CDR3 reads CASGLTDTGTYGYTF. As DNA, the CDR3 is TGTGCCAGCGGGCTAACCGACACAGGGACCTATGGCTACACCTTC.

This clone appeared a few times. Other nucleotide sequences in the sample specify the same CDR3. CDR3 loop: CASSLSSYEQYF. As DNA, the CDR3 is TGTGCCAGCAGCCTAAGCTCCTACGAGCAGTACTTC. The gene calls are TRBV5-6 and TRBJ2-7; D gene uncertain. This CDR3 is built from 12 residues. Per the germline V gene, CDR1 is SGHDT and CDR2 is YYEEEE. The ends were cut back, 4 bases at V and 0 bases at J, with 5 bases in the middle.

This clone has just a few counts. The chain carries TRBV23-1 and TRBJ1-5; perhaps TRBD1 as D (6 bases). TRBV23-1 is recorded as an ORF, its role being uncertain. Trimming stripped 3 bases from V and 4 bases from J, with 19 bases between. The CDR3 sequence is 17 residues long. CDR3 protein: CASSHGSRGQPNQPQHF. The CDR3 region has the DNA TGCGCCAGCAGTCATGGGAGCCGAGGACAGCCGAATCAGCCCCAGCATTTT.

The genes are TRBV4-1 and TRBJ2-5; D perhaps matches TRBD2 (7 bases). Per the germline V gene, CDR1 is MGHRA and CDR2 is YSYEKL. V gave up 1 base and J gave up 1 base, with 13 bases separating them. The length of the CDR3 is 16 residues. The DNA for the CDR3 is TGCGCCAGCAGCCAAGGGGGGGGGCCCGTCCAAGAGACCCAGTACTTC. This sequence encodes CASSQGGGPVQETQYF.

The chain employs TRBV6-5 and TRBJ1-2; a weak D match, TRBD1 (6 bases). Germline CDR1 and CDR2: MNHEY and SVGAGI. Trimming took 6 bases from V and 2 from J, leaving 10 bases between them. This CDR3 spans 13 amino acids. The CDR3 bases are TGTGCCAGCAGCAGGACAGAGAACTATGGCTACACCTTC. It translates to CASSRTENYGYTF.

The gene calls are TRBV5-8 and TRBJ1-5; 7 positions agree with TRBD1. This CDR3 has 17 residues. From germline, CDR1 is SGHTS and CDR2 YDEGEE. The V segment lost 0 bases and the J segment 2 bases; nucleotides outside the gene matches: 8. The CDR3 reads CASSLGRQGRGNQPQHF. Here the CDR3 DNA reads TGTGCCAGCAGCTTGGGCAGACAGGGTAGGGGCAATCAGCCCCAGCATTTT.

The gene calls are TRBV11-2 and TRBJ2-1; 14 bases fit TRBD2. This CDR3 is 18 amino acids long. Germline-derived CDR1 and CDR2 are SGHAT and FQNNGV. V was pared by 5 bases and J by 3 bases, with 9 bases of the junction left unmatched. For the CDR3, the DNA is TGTGCCAGCAGCAAGACGACTAGCGGGAGGGCCTACTACAATGAGCAGTTCTTC. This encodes CASSKTTSGRAYYNEQFF. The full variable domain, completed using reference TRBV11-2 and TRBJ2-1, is EAGVAQSPRYKIIEKRQSVAFWCNPISGHATLYWYQQILGQGPKLLIQFQNNGVVDDSQLPKDRFSAERLKGVDSTLKIQPAKLEDSAVYLCASSKTTSGRAYYNEQFFGPGTRLTVL.

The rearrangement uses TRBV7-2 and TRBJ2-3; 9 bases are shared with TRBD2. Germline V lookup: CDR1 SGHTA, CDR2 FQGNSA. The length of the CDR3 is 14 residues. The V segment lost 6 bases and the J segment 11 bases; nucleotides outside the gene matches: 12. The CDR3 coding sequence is TGTGCCAGCAGTCTTAGCGGGAGCCCCACGGGGCAGTATTTT. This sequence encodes CASSLSGSPTGQYF.

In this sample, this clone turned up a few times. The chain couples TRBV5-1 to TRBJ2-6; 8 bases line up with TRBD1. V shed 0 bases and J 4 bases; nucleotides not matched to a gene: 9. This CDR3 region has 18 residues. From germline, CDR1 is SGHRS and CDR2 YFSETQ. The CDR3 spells CASSLDRDRLGGANVLTF. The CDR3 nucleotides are TGCGCCAGCAGCTTGGATAGGGACAGGCTGGGAGGGGCCAACGTCCTGACTTTC.